The sequence of this T cell receptor beta chain was determined in a study of sequential checkpoint blockade in melanoma. Study-level findings and limits: For nivolumab-first patients, baseline tumor clonality was associated with response. Patients with week-13 increases in T-cell fraction and clonality benefited about 30 times more often.

The V gene lost 6 bases and the J gene lost 4 bases, with 15 bases spanning the gap. From germline, CDR1 is MDHEN and CDR2 SYDVKM. The CDR3 spans 14 residues. The treatment denotes: randomized to nivolumab then ipilimumab (arm A) or the reverse (arm B). Assay used: immunoSEQ multiplex PCR; TCRdb lists only in-frame clones, some missing. The sample holds thousands of clones; about 20% are singletons and the top ten take more than 10%. Concerning this clone: As yet, its antigen is unknown.

Here the sequenced sample was tumor tissue (inferred from file names), taken from a patient given nivolumab and ipilimumab in sequence. This TCR was sampled from a human donor with melanoma. The chain recombines TRBV28 with TRBJ1-2; tentatively, D is TRBD1 (5 bases). In DNA form, the CDR3 reads TGTGCCAGCAGCCCCACCGGACATTTCTATGGCTACACCTTC. Protein sequence: CASSPTGHFYGYTF.